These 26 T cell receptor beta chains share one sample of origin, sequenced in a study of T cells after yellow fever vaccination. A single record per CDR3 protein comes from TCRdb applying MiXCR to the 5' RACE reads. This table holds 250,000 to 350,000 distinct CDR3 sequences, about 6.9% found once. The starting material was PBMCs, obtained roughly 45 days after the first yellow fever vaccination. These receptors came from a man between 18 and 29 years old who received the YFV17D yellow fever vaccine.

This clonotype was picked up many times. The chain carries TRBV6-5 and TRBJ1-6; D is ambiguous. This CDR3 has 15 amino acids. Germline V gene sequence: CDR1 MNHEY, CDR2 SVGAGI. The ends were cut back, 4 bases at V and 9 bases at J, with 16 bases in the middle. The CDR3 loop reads CASSFVAPTGSPLHF. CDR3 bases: TGTGCCAGCAGTTTTGTAGCTCCCACGGGTTCACCCCTCCACTTT.

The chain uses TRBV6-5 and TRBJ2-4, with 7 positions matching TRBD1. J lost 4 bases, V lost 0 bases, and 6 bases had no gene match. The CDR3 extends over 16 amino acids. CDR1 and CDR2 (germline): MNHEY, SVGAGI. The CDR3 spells CASSYSAGDRKNIQYF. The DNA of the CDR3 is TGTGCCAGCAGTTACTCCGCCGGGGACAGAAAAAACATTCAGTACTTC.

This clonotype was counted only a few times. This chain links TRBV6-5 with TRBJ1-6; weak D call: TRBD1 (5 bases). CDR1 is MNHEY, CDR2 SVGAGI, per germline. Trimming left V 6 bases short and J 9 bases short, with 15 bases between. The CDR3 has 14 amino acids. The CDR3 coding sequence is TGTGCCAGCAGAACGGGGACGAAAGCTTCACCCCTCCACTTT. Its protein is CASRTGTKASPLHF.

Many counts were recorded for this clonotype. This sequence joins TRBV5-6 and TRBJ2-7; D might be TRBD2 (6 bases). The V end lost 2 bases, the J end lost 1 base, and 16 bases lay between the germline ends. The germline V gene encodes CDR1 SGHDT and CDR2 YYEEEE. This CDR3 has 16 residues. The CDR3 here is CASSFYGRGGSYEQYV. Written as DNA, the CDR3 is TGTGCCAGCAGCTTTTATGGGAGAGGAGGGTCCTACGAGCAGTACGTC.

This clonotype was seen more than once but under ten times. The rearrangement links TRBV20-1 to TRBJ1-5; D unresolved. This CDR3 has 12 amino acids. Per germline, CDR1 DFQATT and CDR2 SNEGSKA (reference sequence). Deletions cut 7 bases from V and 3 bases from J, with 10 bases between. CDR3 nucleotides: TGCAGTGTCTCCCAATCCAATCAGCCCCAGCATTTT. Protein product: CSVSQSNQPQHF.

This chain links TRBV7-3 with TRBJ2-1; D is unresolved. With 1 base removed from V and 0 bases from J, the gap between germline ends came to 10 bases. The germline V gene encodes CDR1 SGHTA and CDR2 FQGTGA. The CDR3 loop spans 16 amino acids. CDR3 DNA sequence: TGTGCCAGCAGCTTAAGGCCCACAAACTCCTACAATGAGCAGTTCTTC. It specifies CASSLRPTNSYNEQFF.

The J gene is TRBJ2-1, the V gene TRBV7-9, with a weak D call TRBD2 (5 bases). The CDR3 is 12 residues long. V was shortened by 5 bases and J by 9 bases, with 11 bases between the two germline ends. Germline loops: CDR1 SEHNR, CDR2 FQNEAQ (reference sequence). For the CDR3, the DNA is TGTGCCAGCAGCCTCGGGGAACTTGAGCAGTTCTTC. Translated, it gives CASSLGELEQFF.

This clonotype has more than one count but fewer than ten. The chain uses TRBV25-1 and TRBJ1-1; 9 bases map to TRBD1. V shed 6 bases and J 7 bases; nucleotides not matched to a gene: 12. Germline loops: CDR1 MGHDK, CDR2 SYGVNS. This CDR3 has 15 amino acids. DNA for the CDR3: TGTGCCAGCAGAACAACGGGACAGGGTATTGTTGAAGCTTTCTTT. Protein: CASRTTGQGIVEAFF.

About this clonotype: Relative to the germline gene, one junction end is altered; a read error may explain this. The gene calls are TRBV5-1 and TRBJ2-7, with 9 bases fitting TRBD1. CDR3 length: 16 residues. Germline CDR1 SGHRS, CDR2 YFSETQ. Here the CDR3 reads CASSFAPGQGLYERYF. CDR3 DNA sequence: TGCGCCAGCAGCTTTGCCCCCGGACAGGGGCTCTACGAGCGGTACTTC. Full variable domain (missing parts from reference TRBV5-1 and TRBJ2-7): KAGVTQTPRYLIKTRGQQVTLSCSPISGHRSVSWYQQTPGQGLQFLFEYFSETQRNKGNFPGRFSGRQFSNSRSEMNVSTLELGDSALYLCASSFAPGQGLYERYFGPGTRLTVT.

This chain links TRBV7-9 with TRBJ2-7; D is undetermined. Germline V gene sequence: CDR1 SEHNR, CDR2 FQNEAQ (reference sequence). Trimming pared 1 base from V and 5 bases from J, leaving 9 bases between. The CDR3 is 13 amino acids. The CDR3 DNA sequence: TGTGCCAGCAGCTTAGGGATCATAAACGAGCAGTACGTC. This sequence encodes CASSLGIINEQYV.

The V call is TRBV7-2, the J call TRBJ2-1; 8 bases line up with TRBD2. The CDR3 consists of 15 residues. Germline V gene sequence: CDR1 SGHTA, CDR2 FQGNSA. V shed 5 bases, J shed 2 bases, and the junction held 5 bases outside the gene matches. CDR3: CASSRGGGTYNEQFF. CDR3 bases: TGTGCCAGCAGCCGGGGCGGGGGGACCTACAATGAGCAGTTCTTC.

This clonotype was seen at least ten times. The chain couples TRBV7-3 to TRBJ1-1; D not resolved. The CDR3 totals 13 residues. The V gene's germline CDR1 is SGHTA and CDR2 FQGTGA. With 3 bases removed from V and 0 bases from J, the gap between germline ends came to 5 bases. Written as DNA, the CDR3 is TGTGCCAGCAGCTTCGGACTGAACACTGAAGCTTTCTTT. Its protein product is CASSFGLNTEAFF.

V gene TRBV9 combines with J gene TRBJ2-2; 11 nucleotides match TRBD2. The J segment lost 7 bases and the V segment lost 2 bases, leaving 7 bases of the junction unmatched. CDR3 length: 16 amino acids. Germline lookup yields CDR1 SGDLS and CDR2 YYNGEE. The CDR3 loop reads CASSVSGGAGIGELFF. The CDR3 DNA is TGTGCCAGCAGCGTTAGCGGGGGGGCCGGGATCGGGGAGCTGTTTTTT.

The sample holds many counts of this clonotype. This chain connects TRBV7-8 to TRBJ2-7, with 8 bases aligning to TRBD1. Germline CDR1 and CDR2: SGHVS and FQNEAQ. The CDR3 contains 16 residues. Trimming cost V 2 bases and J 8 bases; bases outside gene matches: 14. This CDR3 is CASSLTPRDRGVQQYV. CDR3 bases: TGTGCCAGCAGCTTAACCCCCCGTGACAGGGGCGTCCAGCAGTACGTC.

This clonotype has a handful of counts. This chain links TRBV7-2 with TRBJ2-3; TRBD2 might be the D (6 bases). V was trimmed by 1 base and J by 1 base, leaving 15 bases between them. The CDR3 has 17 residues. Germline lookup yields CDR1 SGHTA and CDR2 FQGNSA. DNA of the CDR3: TGTGCCAGCAGCTTAGTTTTTATCGGCGGGGGCACAGATACGCAGTATTTT. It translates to CASSLVFIGGGTDTQYF.

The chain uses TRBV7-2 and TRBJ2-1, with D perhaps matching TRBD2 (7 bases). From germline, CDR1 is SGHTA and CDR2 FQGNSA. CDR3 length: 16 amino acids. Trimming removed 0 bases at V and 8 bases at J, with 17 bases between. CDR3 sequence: CASSLAGGPRGYEQFF. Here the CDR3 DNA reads TGTGCCAGCAGCTTAGCGGGGGGGCCTAGGGGTTATGAGCAGTTCTTC.

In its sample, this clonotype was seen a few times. The CDR3 coding sequence is TGTGCCAGCAGTTACCCCACTAGAACCACAGCGAACACTGAAGCTTTCTTT. It translates to CASSYPTRTTANTEAFF. This chain joins TRBV6-2 or TRBV6-3 and TRBJ1-1; D is ambiguous. CDR1 and CDR2 from the germline V gene are MNHEY and SVGEGT. V lost 2 bases to trimming and J lost 1 base, with 17 bases between them. The CDR3 has 17 amino acids.

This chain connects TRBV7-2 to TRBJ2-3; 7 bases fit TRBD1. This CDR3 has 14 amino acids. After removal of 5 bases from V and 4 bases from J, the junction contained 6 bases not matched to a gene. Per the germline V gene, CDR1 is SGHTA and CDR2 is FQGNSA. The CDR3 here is CASSTRQGPDTQYF. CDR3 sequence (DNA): TGTGCCAGCAGCACTAGACAGGGACCAGATACGCAGTATTTT.

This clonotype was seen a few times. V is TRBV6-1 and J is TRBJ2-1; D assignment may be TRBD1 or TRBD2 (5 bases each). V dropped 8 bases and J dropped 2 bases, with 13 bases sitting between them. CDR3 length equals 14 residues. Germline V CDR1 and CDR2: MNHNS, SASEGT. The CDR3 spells CASARDAAYNEQFF. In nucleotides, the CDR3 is TGTGCCAGCGCCCGGGACGCCGCCTACAATGAGCAGTTCTTC.

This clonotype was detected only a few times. CDR3 nucleotide sequence: TGTGCCAGCAGTTTGGGTTGGGGGAGCCTGGACACCGGGGAGCTGTTTTTT. It encodes CASSLGWGSLDTGELFF. The chain couples TRBV12-3 or TRBV12-4 to TRBJ2-2; D may be TRBD1 or TRBD2 (5 bases each). This CDR3 is 17 amino acids long. V lost 3 bases and J lost 3, with 17 bases in between.

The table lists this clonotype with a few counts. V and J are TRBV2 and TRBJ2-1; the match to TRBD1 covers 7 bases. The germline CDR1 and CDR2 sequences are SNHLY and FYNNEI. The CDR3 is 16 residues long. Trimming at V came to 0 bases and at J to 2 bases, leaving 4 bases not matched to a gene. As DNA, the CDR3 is TGTGCCAGCAGTGAAGCGAGGGACAGACCCTACAATGAGCAGTTCTTC. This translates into CASSEARDRPYNEQFF.

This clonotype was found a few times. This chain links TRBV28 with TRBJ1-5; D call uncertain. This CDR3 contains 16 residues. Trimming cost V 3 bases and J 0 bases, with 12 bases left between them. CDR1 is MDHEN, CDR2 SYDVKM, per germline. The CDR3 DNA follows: TGTGCCAGCAGTTTCCGCCATCTTTATAGCAATCAGCCCCAGCATTTT. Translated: CASSFRHLYSNQPQHF. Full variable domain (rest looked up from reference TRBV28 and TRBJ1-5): DVKVTQSSRYLVKRTGEKVFLECVQDMDHENMFWYRQDPGLGLRLIYFSYDVKMKEKGDIPEGYSVSREKKERFSLILESASTNQTSMYLCASSFRHLYSNQPQHFGDGTRLSIL.

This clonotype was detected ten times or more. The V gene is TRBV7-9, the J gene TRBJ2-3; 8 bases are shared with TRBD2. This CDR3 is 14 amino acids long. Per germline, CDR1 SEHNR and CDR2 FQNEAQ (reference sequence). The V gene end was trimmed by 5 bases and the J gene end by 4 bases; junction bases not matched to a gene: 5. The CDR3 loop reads CASSLSGGPDTQYF. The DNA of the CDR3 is TGTGCCAGCAGCCTCAGCGGGGGCCCAGATACGCAGTATTTT.

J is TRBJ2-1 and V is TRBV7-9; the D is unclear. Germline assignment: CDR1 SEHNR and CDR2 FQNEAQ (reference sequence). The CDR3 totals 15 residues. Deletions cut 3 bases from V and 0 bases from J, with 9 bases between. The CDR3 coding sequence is TGTGCCAGCAGCTTCAACAGAATCTCCTACAATGAGCAGTTCTTC. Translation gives CASSFNRISYNEQFF. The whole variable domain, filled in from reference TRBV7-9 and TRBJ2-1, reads DTGVSQNPRHKITKRGQNVTFRCDPISEHNRLYWYRQTLGQGPEFLTYFQNEAQLEKSRLLSDRFSAERPKGSFSTLEIQRTEQGDSAMYLCASSFNRISYNEQFFGPGTRLTVL.

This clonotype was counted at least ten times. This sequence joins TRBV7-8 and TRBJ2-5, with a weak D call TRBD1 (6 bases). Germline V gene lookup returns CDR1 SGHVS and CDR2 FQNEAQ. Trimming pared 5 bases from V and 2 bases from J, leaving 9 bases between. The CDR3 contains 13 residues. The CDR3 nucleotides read TGTGCCAGCAGCGTGGGGGCACAAGAGACCCAGTACTTC. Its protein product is CASSVGAQETQYF. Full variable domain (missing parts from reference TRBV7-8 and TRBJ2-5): GAGVSQSPRYKVAKRGQDVALRCDPISGHVSLFWYQQALGQGPEFLTYFQNEAQLDKSGLPSDRFFAERPEGSVSTLKIQRTQQEDSAVYLCASSVGAQETQYFGPGTRLLVL.

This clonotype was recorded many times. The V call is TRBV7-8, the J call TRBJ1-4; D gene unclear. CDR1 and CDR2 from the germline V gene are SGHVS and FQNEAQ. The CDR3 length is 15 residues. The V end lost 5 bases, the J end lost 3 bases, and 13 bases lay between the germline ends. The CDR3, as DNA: TGTGCCAGCAGCCCCTTGAAGGGCTCTAATGAAAAACTGTTTTTT. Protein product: CASSPLKGSNEKLFF.